The entry that follows covers one T cell receptor beta chain sequence. Its antigen is not known. The entry originates in a study of graft-versus-host responses after intestinal transplantation. Points from the study as a whole: GvH clones detected in recipient marrow included some appearing first in ileum or blood.

Sequenced by immunoSEQ multiplex PCR; TCRdb stores in-frame clones only, minus some. Among 16,000 or so clones listed, 85% to 95% were seen once. Germline loops: CDR1 MNHEY, CDR2 SMNVEV (reference sequence). The CDR3 consists of 14 residues. Trimming removed 3 bases from V and 6 bases from J, with 15 bases in between. The sample in question was PBMCs, obtained 23 days after intestinal transplant. V is TRBV27 and J is TRBJ2-7; weak D call: TRBD1 (5 bases). This TCR was recovered from a human patient who received an intestinal transplant, so some T cells may come from the graft donor. Here the CDR3 DNA reads TGTGCCAGCAGTTTCTCGCAGGGTGGGGTCGAGCAGTACTTC. Translated: CASSFSQGGVEQYF.